This T cell receptor (beta chain) was sequenced in a study of graft-versus-host responses after intestinal transplantation. Study-wide findings and caveats: Patients with graft-donor T cell macrochimerism had high graft-versus-host to host-versus-graft clonal ratios in allografts.

Assay used: immunoSEQ multiplex PCR; TCRdb lists only in-frame clones, some missing. This table has approximately 85,000 clones, less than 95% appearing once. The CDR3 consists of 17 residues. Germline CDR1 SQVTM, CDR2 ANQGSEA. The trim removed 3 bases at V and 0 bases at J, leaving 11 bases unmatched. This clone was seen only once. No antigen is known for it. This sample comprised unstimulated CD8+ T cells sorted from spleen or lymph node cells, obtained before transplant. The chain is built from TRBV29-1 and TRBJ2-7, with 10 bases lining up with TRBD2. The sequence came from a human donor who was the organ donor for an intestinal transplant. The CDR3: CSVDGLAGGSNSYEQYF. CDR3 in DNA: TGCAGCGTTGATGGGTTAGCGGGGGGTTCGAACTCCTACGAGCAGTACTTC.